This T cell receptor beta chain is from a study of cytomegalovirus exposure and HLA in healthy donors (dated by TCRdb to about 2017). A note on the overall study: In an earlier analysis of several hundred of the donors, 276 Gb of sequence data and 100 million or so unique TCR beta sequences from about 179 million T cells were reported. Approximately 300 gigabases of sequencing data and 70 million to 95 million unique TCR sequences made up an early release that covered several hundred HLA-typed donors. The genetic ancestry cluster associated with self-reported Caucasian donors included approximately 85% of the 398 genotyped donors. The study aimed to test whether cataloging public T cell receptors could reveal signatures of past pathogen exposure. The T cell repertoires of 666 subjects were profiled by immunosequencing and related to cytomegalovirus serostatus. Along with the roughly 670-subject first cohort, a separate validation cohort of roughly 110 different subjects was used. To predict cytomegalovirus infection status, the study combined high-throughput TCR immunosequencing, statistical association of individual TCRs with disease status, and machine learning. To study patterns of TCR occurrence, a later analysis re-analyzed previously published TCR beta repertoires from 650 to 750 donors and added high-resolution HLA genotyping. The later analysis used no new phenotypic data to find candidate immune exposures, relying instead on TCR beta sequences and their occurrence across donors. An earlier analysis of nearly 600 of the donors applied high-throughput TCR beta sequencing to assess whether each TCR beta V gene segment acted as functional or pseudogenic. Donor age, sex, ethnicity and CMV serostatus were collected together with the repertoire data. Genome-wide SNP genotypes for about three fifths of the roughly 700 donors were used in a later genetic analysis, which treated that subset as a discovery cohort. Every repertoire in the discovery cohort had been generated on one and the same sequencing platform. Class I and class II HLA loci were covered by the typing at four-digit resolution. The number of typed donors differed by locus: roughly 620-630 for A, B, C, DRB1 and DQB1; 522 for DQA1; 606 for DPA1; and about 470 for DPB1. Five DR-DQ haplotypes were handled as single units for association and clustering, since linkage in the cohort was strong. Among roughly 400 genotyped donors of the cohort, an average of approximately 240,000 unique TCR beta nucleotide sequences was sequenced per donor, of which 15% to 20% were non-productive. Results the study describes overall, beyond this receptor: The study listed 150 to 200 TCR beta chains as associated with cytomegalovirus. A later analysis found that TCR association rates varied across HLA loci, with DRB1 alleles showing the most associated TCRs and HLA-C alleles the fewest. The authors suggested that the approach could potentially be extended to other disease states and immunological phenotypes. At a false discovery rate of 0.05, a later analysis linked 16,951 TCR beta sequences to specific HLA alleles. Immune exposure information for the cohort was limited to CMV serostatus. When HLA alleles, especially DR and DQ, strongly co-occurred, TCR associations were difficult to assign to individual alleles. According to a later genetic analysis, donors in an Asian-associated ancestry cluster had fewer N-insertions in productive TCRs than the approximately 670-donor mean. The classifier was reported to diagnose cytomegalovirus status with high specificity and sensitivity in both the original and validation cohorts. Compared with equally common non-associated chains, HLA-associated TCR beta chains in a later analysis were more clonally expanded and had lower generation probabilities. In an earlier analysis of 500 to 650 of the donors, most TCR beta V segments appeared in productive rearrangements about 87% or about 30% of the time, broadly matching IMGT annotations. A further reported finding was that TCR beta sequences accurately predicted the HLA-A and HLA-B alleles for most subjects in the first cohort. The presence/absence analyses assumed that sequencing depth was roughly uniform across donors, and that assumption may not be true. A later analysis reported that several top co-occurrence clusters appeared linked to parvovirus B19, influenza, CMV and Epstein-Barr virus. Most CMV-associated TCR beta chains appeared to be HLA-restricted in a later analysis, and the HLA associations seemed to be driven largely by CMV exposure. A few of the identified cytomegalovirus-associated TCR beta chains were confirmed in vitro to be specific for cytomegalovirus antigens. In a later genetic analysis, a missense DCLRE1C variant was associated with V-gene and J-gene trimming of TCR beta chains, and the association was replicated in an independent cohort. Some IMGT-functional V segments, including TRBV6-2 and TRBV6-3, could not be distinguished by the 87-base-pair reads and were therefore excluded. Correlated functional status among segregating V segments might reflect linkage disequilibrium, but an unknown experimental factor could not be ruled out. Most TCR sequences were observed very rarely across donors, whereas some public TCRs were present in many individuals. Because some donors lacked HLA typing at each locus, the association tests relied only on the typed subset. The sequencing pipeline was judged likely to have produced a cluster of highly shared sequence variants as a technical artifact. Only TCR beta chains were sequenced in this cohort, and the absence of alpha or paired-chain data limited detectable features. The earlier analysis of 587 of the donors excluded some 15 rarely observed V segments, including chromosome 9 orphons, because counts were too low.

In total, 630 or so healthy bone marrow donors made up the cohort. All cohort members were sampled while nominally healthy, although unrecorded immune exposures were likely present. The donor tested CMV seronegative and was one of the 352 seronegative cohort members. Each donor provided a peripheral blood sample, and peripheral blood mononuclear cells were used for TCR beta sequencing. The Qiagen DNeasy Blood Extraction Kit was used to extract genomic DNA from the blood cell samples. The method was the immunoSEQ multiplex PCR assay. A mixture of 60 forward primers for TCR Vbeta segments and 13 reverse primers for TCR Jbeta segments was used in the multiplex PCR. Amplification of the CDR3 region of rearranged TCR beta genes was performed with a multiplex PCR assay on genomic DNA. The Illumina HiSeq System was used to sequence the amplified TCR beta libraries as 87-base-pair reads. The authors' pipeline ran thus. In a later analysis, some 80 million unique TCR beta chains were counted across the 500 to 850 repertoires, and around 10 million of these chains were shared by at least two donors. To remove PCR and sequencing errors, raw reads were error-corrected and collapsed into unique sequences using a nearest-neighbor algorithm that merged closely related sequences. To assign V, D and J gene segments, CDR3 sequences were aligned to IMGT reference sequences. Each retained sequence needed at least a six-nucleotide match to both a V gene segment and a J gene segment. A rearrangement counted as productive if the CDR3 had no stop codons and remained in frame with V and J, and every other rearrangement counted as non-productive. CDR3 was defined according to IMGT convention as the region running from the second conserved V-encoded cysteine to the conserved J-encoded phenylalanine. In an earlier analysis of around 540 of the donors, sequences lacking an unambiguous match to a single V gene segment were excluded. In an earlier analysis of several hundred of the donors, V segments were called functional above 56.7% productive rearrangements and were called segregating when the between-donor standard deviation exceeded 5%. A statistical classification framework was built to diagnose cytomegalovirus status from the catalog of TCR beta chain sequences. In a later analysis, V and J genes were assigned by comparing TCR nucleotide sequences against IMGT/GENE-DB human TR gene sequences. The TCRdist pipeline was used in a later analysis to assign CDR3 sequences and most-parsimonious VDJ recombination scenarios. In a later analysis, each TCR beta chain was defined by its CDR3 amino acid sequence together with its V-gene family, and reads lacking a unique V-gene family were excluded. As a way to deal with suspected cross-contamination and a sequencing artifact, a later analysis dropped approximately 590 nucleotide sequences that were highly shared and had low generation probability. For each public chain, a later analysis derived a clonal expansion index from normalized ranks of inferred template counts within each repertoire. Generation probabilities in a later analysis came from a VDJ recombination model fitted to out-of-frame rearrangements, and those results were checked against IGoR. In a later analysis, hypergeometric tests were used to score TCR-TCR, TCR-HLA and TCR-CMV co-occurrence, with a repertoire-size bias correction applied to TCR pairs. To estimate false discovery rates, a later analysis permuted the HLA or CMV assignments 20 times. In a later analysis, co-occurring TCRs were grouped with DBSCAN, and TCRdist sequence similarity was added when clustering was performed within HLA-allele-positive subsets. Repertoires with fewer than 30,000 or more than 120,000 public chains were left out of co-occurrence clustering, as were five repertoires with anomalous nucleotide sharing. TCRdb took over this immuneACCESS table, retaining in-frame rearrangements with V and J assigned. Such tables are incomplete; in checked studies, under half of the missing clones stem from an unresolved V gene, and the remainder is unexplained. That table supplies the V and J calls and clone size; D and trimming were determined from the DNA. The sample includes fewer than 200,000 clones, with approximately 81% observed a single time. Around 1.5% of the sample comes from the top ten.

Concerning this clone itself: What this receptor recognizes is not known. Per-nucleotide qualities are absent, and no much larger clonotype sits a single base away.

According to the germline V gene, CDR1 reads MNHEY and CDR2 reads SVGAGI. V is cut by 11 bases and J by 0 bases, and the space between the germline ends is 5 bases. The CDR3 contains 12 residues, cysteine and phenylalanine counted. Only the CDR3 DNA stays, 36 bases, in frame from base 1. Sequencing was performed on PBMCs. The receptor's source is a male donor in good health and CMV-seronegative. The chain joins TRBV6-5 to TRBJ2-6, with the identity of the D gene unclear. The CDR3 protein: CASHSGANVLTF. Here is the DNA: TGTGCCTCACACTCTGGGGCCAACGTCCTGACTTTC.